Shown below are 29 T cell receptor beta chains from a single sample sequenced in a study of siplizumab effects on memory and regulatory T cells. Repertoires were generated with immunoSEQ multiplex PCR, while TCRdb's copy carries only in-frame clones and drops some. Of some 100,000 clones in the sample, around 94% are singletons; the top ten hold 1% to 1.5%. Sample: non-Treg CD4+ T cells sorted from blood. The receptors stem from a human donor in good health.

The gene calls are TRBV7-6 and TRBJ2-2; 9 bases map to TRBD1. Germline V CDR1 and CDR2: SGHVS, FNYEAQ. J lost 5 bases, V lost 4 bases, and 14 bases had no gene match. The CDR3 loop spans 18 amino acids. The CDR3 protein is CASSYDKSGTGSTGELFF. In DNA form, the CDR3 reads TGTGCCAGCAGCTACGATAAGTCCGGGACAGGGTCTACCGGGGAGCTGTTTTTT.

The V gene is TRBV7-8, the J gene TRBJ2-7, with TRBD2 matching 7 bases. J was trimmed by 0 bases and V by 5 bases; bases with no gene match: 13. This CDR3 comprises 17 residues. Germline V gene sequence: CDR1 SGHVS, CDR2 FQNEAQ. CDR3 protein: CASSTHPLAASSYEQYF. CDR3 nucleotides: TGTGCCAGCAGCACACATCCGCTAGCGGCTAGCTCCTACGAGCAGTACTTC.

The V and J genes are TRBV29-1 and TRBJ2-3; D is ambiguous. Germline-derived CDR1 and CDR2 are SQVTM and ANQGSEA. Trimming removed 6 bases from V and 2 bases from J, with 9 bases in between. The CDR3 totals 12 residues. Here the CDR3 reads CSVASYTDTQYF. CDR3 sequence (DNA): TGCAGCGTCGCGAGTTACACAGATACGCAGTATTTT.

This chain links TRBV28 with TRBJ1-5; weak D call: TRBD1 (5 bases). The CDR3 consists of 13 residues. Germline CDR1 is MDHEN and CDR2 is SYDVKM. The V end lost 6 bases, the J end lost 5 bases, and 11 bases lay between the germline ends. CDR3 sequence (DNA): TGTGCCAGCAGGTTGTGGGGGGATCAGCCCCAGCATTTT. Its protein product is CASRLWGDQPQHF.

The genes are TRBV10-3 and TRBJ1-4; D is possibly TRBD1 (5 bases). Germline V lookup: CDR1 ENHRY, CDR2 SYGVKD. The V gene lost 6 bases and the J gene lost 11 bases, with 25 bases spanning the gap. The CDR3 covers 16 residues. CDR3 region: CAISHEGRTTADKLFF. The CDR3 bases are TGTGCCATCAGCCACGAGGGGCGTACAACAGCTGACAAACTGTTTTTT.

Points on this clone: Germline and junction disagree at one end, which may indicate a read error. The rearrangement links TRBV18 to TRBJ2-7; 13 bases map to TRBD2. In germline, CDR1 is KGHSH, CDR2 LQKENI. The CDR3 totals 12 residues. DNA of the CDR3: TGTGCCAGCTCACTCCAACTAGCGGGAGGGACCTTC. It yields the protein CASSLQLAGGTF.

The chain is built from TRBV10-3 and TRBJ2-1; D perhaps matches TRBD1 (6 bases). Germline V gene lookup returns CDR1 ENHRY and CDR2 SYGVKD. The CDR3 is 16 residues long. Trimming pared 0 bases from V and 5 bases from J, leaving 14 bases between. CDR3 bases: TGTGCCATCAGTGAGTCGCAGGGGAGTATTAACAATGAGCAGTTCTTC. Its protein is CAISESQGSINNEQFF.

The gene calls are TRBV6-4 and TRBJ1-4, with D possibly being TRBD1 (6 bases). The V and J ends lost 6 bases and 8 bases respectively, with 13 bases between them. The CDR3 has 13 amino acids. Germline values: CDR1 MRHNA, CDR2 SNTAGT. The CDR3 spells CASSRQAREKLFF. The DNA for the CDR3 is TGTGCCAGCAGCCGACAGGCAAGAGAAAAACTGTTTTTT.

The chain joins TRBV5-4 to TRBJ1-1; possibly TRBD1 for D (5 bases). The length of the CDR3 is 13 residues. Trimming took 5 bases from V and 7 from J, leaving 15 bases between them. From germline, CDR1 is SGHNT and CDR2 YYREEE (reference sequence). The CDR3 here is CASRRGTDNEAFF. CDR3 DNA sequence: TGTGCCAGCAGACGCGGGACGGACAATGAAGCTTTCTTT.

This chain connects TRBV27 to TRBJ1-2; a weak D match, TRBD1 (5 bases). Per germline, CDR1 MNHEY and CDR2 SMNVEV (reference sequence). Trimming shortened V by 2 bases and J by 4 bases, and 14 bases separated the two germline ends. CDR3 length: 15 residues. The CDR3 coding sequence is TGTGCCAGCAGTTTAAGCCTCAGGGAGACCTATGGCTACACCTTC. This sequence encodes CASSLSLRETYGYTF.

The genes are TRBV6-6 and TRBJ2-5, with a possible D match to TRBD1 (6 bases). Trimming removed 6 bases from V and 4 bases from J, with 9 bases in between. Per germline, CDR1 MNHNY and CDR2 SVGAGI (reference sequence). CDR3 length: 12 residues. This CDR3 is CASRLGGETQYF. The CDR3 region has the DNA TGTGCCAGCAGACTAGGGGGAGAGACCCAGTACTTC.

The genes are TRBV5-4 and TRBJ2-1, with D tentatively TRBD2 (6 bases). In germline, CDR1 is SGHNT, CDR2 YYREEE (reference sequence). The germline V and J ends were trimmed by 2 bases and 0 bases, with 21 bases remaining between them. The CDR3 loop spans 19 amino acids. This CDR3 is CASSFSLAPYKSSYNEQFF. The CDR3 coding sequence is TGTGCCAGCAGCTTTTCGCTAGCGCCTTATAAAAGCTCCTACAATGAGCAGTTCTTC.

This sequence joins TRBV10-3 and TRBJ2-3; D gene ambiguous. CDR1 is ENHRY, CDR2 SYGVKD, per germline. This CDR3 spans 12 amino acids. V shed 8 bases and J shed 0 bases, with 6 bases lying between them. The DNA for the CDR3 is TGTGCCATCGGAGTTAGCACAGATACGCAGTATTTT. Protein product: CAIGVSTDTQYF.

This clone came up once. The rearrangement links TRBV28 to TRBJ2-3; 7 bases align to TRBD1. Germline-derived CDR1 and CDR2 are MDHEN and SYDVKM. Trimming removed 10 bases from V and 7 bases from J; junction bases left unmatched: 5. The CDR3 sequence is 11 residues long. The CDR3 spells CATTGVYTQYF. CDR3 nucleotide sequence: TGTGCCACCACAGGGGTTTATACGCAGTATTTT.

The rearrangement links TRBV28 to TRBJ2-5; 10 bases agree with TRBD2. The CDR3 runs to 14 residues. The trim removed 6 bases at V and 2 bases at J, leaving 3 bases unmatched. CDR1 and CDR2 from the germline V gene are MDHEN and SYDVKM. The CDR3 reads CASRLAGLQETQYF. The CDR3 DNA reads TGTGCCAGCAGACTAGCGGGGTTACAAGAGACCCAGTACTTC.

This chain uses TRBV29-1 with TRBJ2-7; possibly TRBD2 for D (6 bases). Trimming removed 5 bases from V and 4 bases from J, with 15 bases in between. The CDR3 sequence is 13 residues long. Germline CDR1 reads SQVTM; CDR2 reads ANQGSEA. CDR3 loop: CSVTPGSLYEQYF. In nucleotides, the CDR3 is TGCAGCGTTACACCCGGGAGTTTGTACGAGCAGTACTTC.

This chain joins TRBV28 and TRBJ2-3; the D is unclear. Deletions cut 1 base from V and 0 bases from J, with 8 bases between. The CDR3 consists of 15 residues. Germline CDR1 reads MDHEN; CDR2 reads SYDVKM. Here the CDR3 reads CASSLSQSSTDTQYF. In DNA, the CDR3 is TGTGCCAGCAGTTTATCTCAGAGTAGCACAGATACGCAGTATTTT.

The chain recombines TRBV18 with TRBJ2-5, with 7 bases fitting TRBD1. Looked up from germline, CDR1 is KGHSH and CDR2 is LQKENI. J lost 2 bases, V lost 0 bases, and 0 bases had no gene match. The CDR3 runs 14 residues. The CDR3: CASSPPGQQETQYF. Written as DNA, the CDR3 is TGTGCCAGCTCACCACCGGGACAGCAAGAGACCCAGTACTTC.

The chain is built from TRBV28 and TRBJ2-7; either TRBD1 or TRBD2 may fit D (5 bases each). Trimming shortened V by 3 bases and J by 3 bases, and 15 bases separated the two germline ends. The CDR3 runs 15 residues. The germline gives CDR1 MDHEN, CDR2 SYDVKM. The CDR3 sequence: CASSFFGTGNYEQYF. DNA of the CDR3: TGTGCCAGCAGTTTTTTCGGGACGGGAAACTACGAGCAGTACTTC.

The rearrangement links TRBV19 to TRBJ1-1; D is unresolved. Germline-derived CDR1 and CDR2 are LNHDA and SQIVND (reference sequence). This CDR3 contains 12 residues. The V end was cut by 0 bases, the J end by 6 bases, with 5 bases between. In DNA, the CDR3 is TGTGCCAGTAGTATAGATCTGCCTGAAGCTTTCTTT. It translates to CASSIDLPEAFF.

The chain recombines TRBV14 with TRBJ2-2, with D unclear. V was trimmed by 0 bases and J by 7 bases, leaving 9 bases between them. This CDR3 has 14 amino acids. Germline-derived CDR1 and CDR2 are SGHDN and FVKESK. The CDR3, as DNA: TGTGCCAGCAGCCAAGATTTGCAGGTCGGGGAGCTGTTTTTT. The encoded protein is CASSQDLQVGELFF. Full variable domain (rest looked up from reference TRBV14 and TRBJ2-2): EAGVTQFPSHSVIEKGQTVTLRCDPISGHDNLYWYRRVMGKEIKFLLHFVKESKQDESGMPNNRFLAERTGGTYSTLKVQPAELEDSGVYFCASSQDLQVGELFFGEGSRLTVL.

The V gene is TRBV30, the J gene TRBJ1-1; no clear D. The CDR3 runs to 10 residues. Germline CDR1 is GTSNPN and CDR2 is SVGIG (reference sequence). The V and J ends lost 1 base and 7 bases respectively, with 4 bases between them. CDR3 loop: CAWSGVEAFF. The CDR3 nucleotides are TGTGCCTGGAGTGGAGTTGAAGCTTTCTTT.

This chain links TRBV6-1 with TRBJ1-2; possible D gene TRBD1, 5 bases. The CDR3 length is 13 residues. Germline V gene lookup returns CDR1 MNHNS and CDR2 SASEGT. V was pared by 6 bases and J by 4 bases, with 12 bases between. CDR3 residues: CASRRTGGYGYTF. The CDR3 DNA is TGTGCCAGCAGACGGACGGGGGGCTATGGCTACACCTTC.

This chain's CDR3 is CASSYDRVSYEQYF. The CDR3 nucleotides are TGTGCCAGCAGTTACGACAGGGTGTCTTACGAGCAGTACTTC. V usage is TRBV6-5 and J usage is TRBJ2-7; 7 positions agree with TRBD1. In germline, CDR1 is MNHEY, CDR2 SVGAGI. The CDR3 loop spans 14 amino acids. Trimming at V came to 2 bases and at J to 4 bases, leaving 5 bases not matched to a gene.

The chain couples TRBV27 to TRBJ2-1; 8 nucleotides line up with TRBD1. The germline V gene encodes CDR1 MNHEY and CDR2 SMNVEV (reference sequence). There are 13 residues in the CDR3. The V segment lost 5 bases and the J segment 11 bases; nucleotides outside the gene matches: 8. The CDR3 protein is CASSVPGQAKQFF. CDR3 DNA: TGTGCCAGCAGTGTCCCGGGACAGGCTAAGCAGTTCTTC.

The rearrangement joins TRBV11-1 to TRBJ2-2; D unresolved. The CDR3 sequence is 14 residues long. Germline V gene data show CDR1 as SGHAT and CDR2 as FQDESV (reference sequence). V lost 5 bases and J lost 6, with 13 bases in between. Here the CDR3 reads CASSRAEVAGELFF. DNA for the CDR3: TGTGCCAGCAGCCGGGCCGAGGTCGCCGGGGAGCTGTTTTTT.

This chain uses TRBV5-6 with TRBJ1-1; a possible D gene is TRBD1 (6 bases). Germline CDR1 is SGHDT and CDR2 is YYEEEE. The V end was cut by 0 bases, the J end by 5 bases, with 20 bases between. The CDR3 runs 17 residues. This CDR3 is CASSLVLSGQIHTEAFF. The CDR3 DNA reads TGTGCCAGCAGCTTGGTGTTGTCAGGACAGATTCATACTGAAGCTTTCTTT.

The chain has TRBV5-1 and TRBJ2-7, with D possibly TRBD2 on 7 matching bases. The CDR3 is made up of 16 amino acids. Germline V CDR1 and CDR2: SGHRS, YFSETQ. Trimming shortened V by 3 bases and J by 0 bases, and 16 bases separated the two germline ends. The CDR3 bases are TGCGCCAGCAGCTCCAGGAGCGGGACAAGCTCCTACGAGCAGTACTTC. It is translated as CASSSRSGTSSYEQYF.

The CDR3 DNA sequence: TGTGCCAGCAGTTTATGGGGGCCCTCTGGAAACACCATATATTTT. Amino acids: CASSLWGPSGNTIYF. The chain uses TRBV28 and TRBJ1-3, with D perhaps matching TRBD1 (5 bases). V was clipped by 0 bases and J by 0 bases, with 6 bases between them. The length of the CDR3 is 15 residues. The germline CDR1 and CDR2 sequences are MDHEN and SYDVKM. Full variable domain (outside the CDR3, taken from reference TRBV28 and TRBJ1-3): DVKVTQSSRYLVKRTGEKVFLECVQDMDHENMFWYRQDPGLGLRLIYFSYDVKMKEKGDIPEGYSVSREKKERFSLILESASTNQTSMYLCASSLWGPSGNTIYFGEGSWLTVV.